This TCR beta chain was observed in a study of blood T cell repertoires in COVID-19. Looking at the study overall: Nucleic acid was either cDNA or gDNA, and it came from T cells, B-cell-depleted T cells, or PBMCs.

Profiling relied on immunoSEQ multiplex PCR, and the TCRdb table lists in-frame clones only, not all of them. The sample carries over 400,000 clones, around 85% recorded once. Trimming left V 5 bases short and J 8 bases short, with 15 bases between. Germline V CDR1 and CDR2: LNHDA, SQIVND (reference sequence). The CDR3 loop spans 13 amino acids. Individuals drawn from 20 to 30 US areas were about 18 to 90 years old. This clone has only one observation. Sequencing was performed on PBMCs or T cells enriched from blood (not recorded which). The source of this sequence is a woman aged 60 to 75 who had recovered from COVID-19. The gene calls are TRBV19 and TRBJ1-2; the D gene is possibly TRBD1 (6 bases). This CDR3 reads CASSPTGNNGYTF. The CDR3 coding sequence is TGTGCCAGTAGTCCCACAGGGAACAACGGCTACACCTTC.